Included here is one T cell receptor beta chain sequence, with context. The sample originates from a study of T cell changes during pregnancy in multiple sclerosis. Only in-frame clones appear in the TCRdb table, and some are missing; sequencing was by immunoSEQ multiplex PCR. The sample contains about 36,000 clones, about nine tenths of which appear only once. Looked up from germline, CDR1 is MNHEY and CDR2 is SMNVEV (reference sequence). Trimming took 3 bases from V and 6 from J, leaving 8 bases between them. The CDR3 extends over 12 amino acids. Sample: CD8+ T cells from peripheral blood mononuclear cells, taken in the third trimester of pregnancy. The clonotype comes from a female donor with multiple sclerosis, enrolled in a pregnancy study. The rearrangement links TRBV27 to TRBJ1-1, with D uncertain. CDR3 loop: CASSFPGSEAFF. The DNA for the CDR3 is TGTGCCAGCAGTTTCCCAGGCTCTGAAGCTTTCTTT.